This T cell receptor beta chain originates from a study of blood T cell repertoires in COVID-19. Study summary: Specimens from acute and convalescent COVID-19 originated in the United States, Italy and Spain.

CDR1 is SGHTA, CDR2 FQGNSA, per germline. The CDR3 extends over 15 amino acids. Trimming removed 2 bases from V and 5 bases from J, with 16 bases in between. Original handling: Reference gene primer amplification in the assay estimated nucleated cell counts. Produced via immunoSEQ multiplex PCR; TCRdb's table is partial and in-frame only. V and J calls and clone size are those listed in that table; D and trimming were worked out from the DNA. The table includes a few hundred thousand clones, approximately 81% detected once. This sequence joins TRBV7-2 and TRBJ2-7, with D possibly being TRBD1 (6 bases). The sequenced sample consisted of peripheral blood. The receptor's source is a man aged 40-50 years with acute or convalescent COVID-19. CDR3 coding DNA: TGTGCCAGCAGCTTACAGTCAGGGGCAAGTCACGAGCAGTACTTC. Translated: CASSLQSGASHEQYF. Together with reference TRBV7-2 and TRBJ2-7, the CDR3 gives the full variable domain: GAGVSQSPSNKVTEKGKDVELRCDPISGHTALYWYRQSLGQGLEFLIYFQGNSAPDKSGLPSDRFSAERTGGSVSTLTIQRTQQEDSAVYLCASSLQSGASHEQYFGPGTRLTVT.